These 21 T cell receptor beta chains were sequenced from one sample in a study of siplizumab effects on memory and regulatory T cells (dated by TCRdb to the late 2010s). The library relied on the immunoSEQ multiplex PCR assay. Held by TCRdb, this immuneACCESS table contains in-frame sequences only and omits some clones. Under half of the omission traces to an unresolved V gene where checked; the cause of the rest is unknown. The sample records some 100,000 clones, 94% of which are singletons. The top ten hold roughly 0.62% of the sample. The sample consisted of Tregs sorted from blood. The receptors come from a human donor in good health.

The chain recombines TRBV20-1 with TRBJ2-5; D gene ambiguous. Germline assignment: CDR1 DFQATT and CDR2 SNEGSKA (reference sequence). This CDR3 has 10 residues. With 6 bases removed from V and 7 bases from J, the gap between germline ends came to 9 bases. CDR3 sequence (DNA): TGCAGTGCGGCCAAGGGGACCCAGTACTTC. It codes for CSAAKGTQYF.

V gene TRBV6-1 combines with J gene TRBJ2-3; weak D call: TRBD2 (6 bases). Germline CDR1 and CDR2: MNHNS and SASEGT. Trimming removed 8 bases at V and 2 bases at J, with 14 bases between. The CDR3 totals 14 residues. CDR3 coding DNA: TGTGCCAGCCGGAGGGCTGGAGACACAGATACGCAGTATTTT. Translation gives CASRRAGDTDTQYF.

The V and J genes are TRBV7-3 and TRBJ2-1; no definite D call. The CDR3 consists of 13 residues. Germline CDR1 is SGHTA and CDR2 is FQGTGA. Trimming cost V 4 bases and J 9 bases, with 13 bases left between them. The CDR3 DNA reads as TGTGCCAGCAGCTCTCAGCCCCGGTTTGAGCAGTTCTTC. Translating gives CASSSQPRFEQFF.

The chain combines TRBV5-4 with TRBJ1-1, with 10 positions matching TRBD1. The CDR3 consists of 14 residues. Germline loops: CDR1 SGHNT, CDR2 YYREEE (reference sequence). V gave up 4 bases and J gave up 1 base; unmatched junction bases: 1. As DNA, the CDR3 is TGTGCCAGCAGCGACAGGGGGCGGAACACTGAAGCTTTCTTT. This encodes CASSDRGRNTEAFF.

The genes are TRBV5-1 and TRBJ2-1; TRBD2 aligns across 14 bases. Trimming cost V 0 bases and J 7 bases; bases outside gene matches: 9. The CDR3 extends over 18 amino acids. The V gene's germline CDR1 is SGHRS and CDR2 YFSETQ. The CDR3 DNA reads TGCGCCAGCAGCTTGGTGCCGGGGACTAGCGGGAGAAGAAATGAGCAGTTCTTC. It codes for CASSLVPGTSGRRNEQFF.

The V gene is TRBV7-9, the J gene TRBJ2-3; D might be TRBD1 (5 bases). The CDR3 runs 13 residues. Germline loops: CDR1 SEHNR, CDR2 FQNEAQ (reference sequence). V lost 4 bases, J lost 5 bases, and 10 bases lay in between. In DNA form, the CDR3 reads TGTGCCAGCAGCTCCAGGGCTCGAGATACGCAGTATTTT. Its protein product is CASSSRARDTQYF.

The table lists this clone with a count of one. The rearrangement joins TRBV10-2 to TRBJ2-3, with D possibly matching TRBD2 (6 bases). CDR1 is WSHSY, CDR2 SAAADI, per germline. This CDR3 has 15 residues. Trimming stripped 4 bases from V and 2 bases from J, with 13 bases between. The DNA for the CDR3 is TGCGCCAGCAGTGTAAGAACTAGCTTCACAGATACGCAGTATTTT. As protein: CASSVRTSFTDTQYF.

This chain uses TRBV7-9 with TRBJ2-1; D gene unclear. Germline loops: CDR1 SEHNR, CDR2 FQNEAQ (reference sequence). This CDR3 is built from 11 residues. V was trimmed by 6 bases and J by 7 bases, leaving 7 bases between them. The CDR3 DNA follows: TGTGCCAGCAGATATGGGAATGAGCAGTTCTTC. As protein: CASRYGNEQFF.

This clone was picked up one time. The chain links TRBV21-1 to TRBJ1-1; whether TRBD1, the table's D call, matches the DNA was not checked. TRBV21-1 is described as a pseudogene. CDR3 length: 13 residues. The CDR3 spells CASRNRGQAEAFF. CDR3 sequence (DNA): TGTGCCAGCAGGAACAGGGGGCAAGCTGAAGCTTTCTTT.

This clone was recorded only once. V is TRBV7-9 and J is TRBJ1-1, with 7 positions matching TRBD1. Trimming at V came to 11 bases and at J to 6 bases, leaving 12 bases not matched to a gene. Germline V gene data show CDR1 as SEHNR and CDR2 as FQNEAQ (reference sequence). This CDR3 has 13 amino acids. The CDR3 sequence is CAVSQGSVAEAFF. In DNA, the CDR3 is TGTGCCGTCTCACAGGGGTCGGTCGCTGAAGCTTTCTTT. Full variable domain (outside the CDR3, taken from reference TRBV7-9 and TRBJ1-1): DTGVSQNPRHKITKRGQNVTFRCDPISEHNRLYWYRQTLGQGPEFLTYFQNEAQLEKSRLLSDRFSAERPKGSFSTLEIQRTEQGDSAMYLCAVSQGSVAEAFFGQGTRLTVV.

J is TRBJ1-2 and V is TRBV2, with unresolved D. Germline values: CDR1 SNHLY, CDR2 FYNNEI. V was clipped by 2 bases and J by 4 bases, with 8 bases between them. The CDR3 runs to 13 residues. CDR3 sequence reads: CASSEIGIYGYTF. CDR3 sequence (DNA): TGTGCCAGCAGTGAAATAGGAATCTATGGCTACACCTTC.

This CDR3 is CASSPRTDYMNTEAFF. DNA for the CDR3: TGTGCCAGCTCCCCAAGGACCGATTACATGAACACTGAAGCTTTCTTT. The chain links TRBV18 to TRBJ1-1; D unresolved. This CDR3 is built from 16 residues. Trimming took 6 bases from V and 0 from J, leaving 17 bases between them. Looked up from germline, CDR1 is KGHSH and CDR2 is LQKENI.

This clone was observed once. The chain combines TRBV7-8 with TRBJ2-1; D not certain. The CDR3 has 12 amino acids. Germline CDR1 and CDR2: SGHVS and FQNEAQ. The V end lost 7 bases, the J end lost 9 bases, and 13 bases lay between the germline ends. In DNA, the CDR3 is TGTGCCAGCACCAACTTGGCACCTGAGCAGTTCTTC. Translated, it gives CASTNLAPEQFF.

The chain employs TRBV27 and TRBJ2-5, with D unclear. The CDR3 has 13 residues. Trimming removed 3 bases at V and 7 bases at J, with 12 bases between. Germline CDR1 is MNHEY and CDR2 is SMNVEV (reference sequence). CDR3 amino acids: CASSFAAGVTQYF. In DNA form, the CDR3 reads TGTGCCAGCAGTTTTGCAGCCGGAGTGACCCAGTACTTC.

The gene calls are TRBV7-8 and TRBJ1-6, with TRBD1 as a possible D gene (5 bases). The length of the CDR3 is 16 residues. Between the trimmed V and J ends, which lost 5 bases and 5 bases, there was a span of 16 bases. Germline CDR1 SGHVS, CDR2 FQNEAQ. The CDR3 bases are TGTGCCAGCAGCAACAGGTTTACCACAAATAATTCACCCCTCCACTTT. This codes for CASSNRFTTNNSPLHF. The full variable domain, with the rest looked up from reference TRBV7-8 and TRBJ1-6, is GAGVSQSPRYKVAKRGQDVALRCDPISGHVSLFWYQQALGQGPEFLTYFQNEAQLDKSGLPSDRFFAERPEGSVSTLKIQRTQQEDSAVYLCASSNRFTTNNSPLHFGNGTRLTVT.

The chain has TRBV5-1 and TRBJ2-3, with D hard to call. There are 14 residues in the CDR3. In germline, CDR1 is SGHRS, CDR2 YFSETQ. Deletions cut 0 bases from V and 0 bases from J, with 5 bases between. The CDR3, as DNA: TGCGCCAGCAGCTTGGATCATAGCACAGATACGCAGTATTTT. Its protein is CASSLDHSTDTQYF.

The V and J genes are TRBV28 and TRBJ1-1, with a weak D call TRBD1 (6 bases). V lost 0 bases, J lost 5 bases, and 16 bases lay in between. Germline CDR1 is MDHEN and CDR2 is SYDVKM. The CDR3 spans 16 residues. For the CDR3, the DNA is TGTGCCAGCAGTTTATGGGACAGCGGAGCGGGAACTGAAGCTTTCTTT. This encodes CASSLWDSGAGTEAFF.

V gene TRBV5-4 combines with J gene TRBJ1-2; D is perhaps TRBD1 (6 bases). Germline loops: CDR1 SGHNT, CDR2 YYREEE (reference sequence). The CDR3 totals 14 residues. Trimming left V 4 bases short and J 0 bases short, with 10 bases between. The CDR3 nucleotides are TGTGCCAGCAGCCCGGACAGCGCTAACTATGGCTACACCTTC. It is translated as CASSPDSANYGYTF.

The rearrangement joins TRBV5-6 to TRBJ2-7; 8 bases align to TRBD1. CDR1 and CDR2 (germline): SGHDT, YYEEEE. The junction had 13 bases not matched to a gene; V was cut back by 4 bases and J by 7 bases. The CDR3 covers 15 residues. DNA of the CDR3: TGTGCCAGCAGCCTGGGACAGGCTGGCTTTTGGGAGCAGTACTTC. It codes for CASSLGQAGFWEQYF.

The rearrangement uses TRBV2 and TRBJ2-1, with 11 bases identical to TRBD2. The ends lost 1 base at V and 1 base at J; junction bases unmatched: 9. Germline CDR1 and CDR2: SNHLY and FYNNEI. The CDR3 runs 19 residues. The CDR3 protein is CASSEDFPSGRLSYNEQFF. CDR3 coding DNA: TGTGCCAGCAGTGAAGATTTCCCTAGCGGGAGGTTGTCCTACAATGAGCAGTTCTTC.

V usage is TRBV25-1 and J usage is TRBJ1-5, with 7 bases matching TRBD1. The V and J ends lost 6 bases and 4 bases, in that order; junction bases with no gene match: 0. This CDR3 is 12 amino acids long. Germline values: CDR1 MGHDK, CDR2 SYGVNS. CDR3 loop: CASSRGNQPQHF. DNA for the CDR3: TGTGCCAGCAGCAGGGGGAATCAGCCCCAGCATTTT. Based on the CDR3 plus reference TRBV25-1 and TRBJ1-5, the full variable domain is EADIYQTPRYLVIGTGKKITLECSQTMGHDKMYWYQQDPGMELHLIHYSYGVNSTEKGDLSSESTVSRIRTEHFPLTLESARPSHTSQYLCASSRGNQPQHFGDGTRLSIL.